These T cell receptor beta chains were read from a single sample in a study of blood T cell repertoires in COVID-19. The assay was immunoSEQ multiplex PCR, and TCRdb's table has in-frame clones only and misses some. Here the sample spans roughly 180,000 clones, 75% to 90% being singletons. The sequencing input was peripheral blood. The receptors were sampled from a woman between 40 and 55 years old with COVID-19, enrolled during active disease. CDR3s leave out the opening cysteine and the closing phenylalanine or tryptophan. Clone size is given for some rows only: seen once, a few or many times, or a class if the clone is expanded.

j_call,v_call,clone_size,cdr3_aa
TRBJ2-5,TRBV14,NA,ASSQRAGVQETQY
TRBJ1-4,TRBV10-1,NA,ASSEGPGWNEKLF
TRBJ2-5,TRBV4-2,NA,ASSQVGAGVETQY
TRBJ2-7,TRBV5-1,NA,ASSSGVYEQY
TRBJ2-1,TRBV3-1/TRBV3-2,once,ASLGGYNEQF
TRBJ2-3,TRBV12-5,NA,ASGLVLLRADTQY
TRBJ1-6,TRBV24-1,NA,ATSDRTGGNSPLH
TRBJ2-1,TRBV5-1,NA,ASSVRLAGALYNEQF
TRBJ1-4,TRBV25-1,once,ASSEPATNEKLF
TRBJ2-1,TRBV3-1/TRBV3-2,NA,ASSHLLAGSPGEQF
TRBJ2-1,TRBV12-3/TRBV12-4,NA,ASSPSVEQF